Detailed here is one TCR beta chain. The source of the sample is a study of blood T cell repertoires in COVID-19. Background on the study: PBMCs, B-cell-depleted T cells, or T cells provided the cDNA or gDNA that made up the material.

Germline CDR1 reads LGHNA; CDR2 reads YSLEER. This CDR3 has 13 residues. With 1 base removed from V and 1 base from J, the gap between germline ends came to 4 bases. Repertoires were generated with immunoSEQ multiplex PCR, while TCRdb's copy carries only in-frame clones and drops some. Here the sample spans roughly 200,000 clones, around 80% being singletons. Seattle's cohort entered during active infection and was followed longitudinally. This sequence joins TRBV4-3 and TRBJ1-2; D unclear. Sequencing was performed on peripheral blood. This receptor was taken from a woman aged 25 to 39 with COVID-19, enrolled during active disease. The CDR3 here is CASSQGVNYGYTF. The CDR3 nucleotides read TGCGCCAGCAGCCAAGGAGTTAACTATGGCTACACCTTC.